This TCR beta chain is drawn from a study of cytomegalovirus exposure and HLA in healthy donors. The PCR used 60 Vbeta and 13 Jbeta primers. Here immunoSEQ multiplex PCR was the method, and the copy in TCRdb shows in-frame clones only, minus some. The data contain 150,000 to 200,000 clones, 82% of them seen just once; the ten biggest clones take up approximately 12%. Germline assignment: CDR1 SNHLY and CDR2 FYNNEI. After removal of 4 bases from V and 4 bases from J, the junction contained 4 bases not matched to a gene. This CDR3 has 15 residues. Specimen: PBMCs. V usage is TRBV2 and J usage is TRBJ2-1; 10 bases agree with TRBD1. This clonotype was obtained from a man in his fifties in good health and CMV-seropositive. The CDR3 protein is CASSVGTGAYNEQFF. CDR3 nucleotide sequence: TGTGCCAGCAGTGTGGGGACAGGGGCTTACAATGAGCAGTTCTTC. Filled out from reference TRBV2 and TRBJ2-1, the complete variable domain reads EPEVTQTPSHQVTQMGQEVILRCVPISNHLYFYWYRQILGQKVEFLVSFYNNEISEKSEIFDDQFSVERPDGSNFTLKIRSTKLEDSAMYFCASSVGTGAYNEQFFGPGTRLTVL.